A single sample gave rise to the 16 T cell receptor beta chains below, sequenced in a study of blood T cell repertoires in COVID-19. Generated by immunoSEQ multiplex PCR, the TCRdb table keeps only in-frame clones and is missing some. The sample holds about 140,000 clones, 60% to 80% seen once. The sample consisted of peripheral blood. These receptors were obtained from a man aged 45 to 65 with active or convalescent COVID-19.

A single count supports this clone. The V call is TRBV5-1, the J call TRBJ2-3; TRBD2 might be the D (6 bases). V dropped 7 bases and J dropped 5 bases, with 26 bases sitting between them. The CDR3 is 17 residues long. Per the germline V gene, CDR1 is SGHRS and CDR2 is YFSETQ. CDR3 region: CASQPGLSAFQIDTQYF. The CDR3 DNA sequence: TGCGCCAGCCAACCGGGACTCAGCGCATTTCAGATAGATACGCAGTATTTT.

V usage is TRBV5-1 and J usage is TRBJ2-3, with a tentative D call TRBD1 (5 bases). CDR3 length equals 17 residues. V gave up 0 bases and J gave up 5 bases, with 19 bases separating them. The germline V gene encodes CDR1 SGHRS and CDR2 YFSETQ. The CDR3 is CASSLALGQPALDTQYF. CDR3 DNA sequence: TGCGCCAGCAGCTTGGCCTTGGGGCAACCGGCTTTAGATACGCAGTATTTT.

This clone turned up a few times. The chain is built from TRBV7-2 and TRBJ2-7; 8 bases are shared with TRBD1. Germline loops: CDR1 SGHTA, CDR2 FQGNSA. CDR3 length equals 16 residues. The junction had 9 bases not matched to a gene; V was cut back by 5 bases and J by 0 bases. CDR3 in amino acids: CASSTTGAGSSYEQYF. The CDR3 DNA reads TGTGCCAGCAGCACGACAGGGGCGGGGAGCTCCTACGAGCAGTACTTC. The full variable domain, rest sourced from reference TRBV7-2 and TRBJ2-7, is GAGVSQSPSNKVTEKGKDVELRCDPISGHTALYWYRQSLGQGLEFLIYFQGNSAPDKSGLPSDRFSAERTGGSVSTLTIQRTQQEDSAVYLCASSTTGAGSSYEQYFGPGTRLTVT.

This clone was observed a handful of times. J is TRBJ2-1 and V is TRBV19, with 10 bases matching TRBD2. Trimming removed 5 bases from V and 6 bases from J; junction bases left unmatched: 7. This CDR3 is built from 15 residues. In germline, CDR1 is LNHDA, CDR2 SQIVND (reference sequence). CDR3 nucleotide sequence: TGTGCCAGTAGTTCAAGGACTAGCGGATCCAATGAGCAGTTCTTC. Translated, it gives CASSSRTSGSNEQFF.

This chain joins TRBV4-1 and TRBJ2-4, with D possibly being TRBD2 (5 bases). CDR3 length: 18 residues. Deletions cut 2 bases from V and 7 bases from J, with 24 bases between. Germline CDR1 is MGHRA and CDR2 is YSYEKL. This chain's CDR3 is CASSQYSRGGFSVNIQYF. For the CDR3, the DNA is TGCGCCAGCAGCCAATATAGCCGCGGTGGTTTTAGCGTGAACATTCAGTACTTC.

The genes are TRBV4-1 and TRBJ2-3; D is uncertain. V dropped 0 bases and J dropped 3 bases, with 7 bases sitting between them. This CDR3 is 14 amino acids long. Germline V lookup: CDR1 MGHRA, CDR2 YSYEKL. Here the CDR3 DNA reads TGCGCCAGCAGCCAAGATCTAGGAACAGATACGCAGTATTTT. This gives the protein CASSQDLGTDTQYF.

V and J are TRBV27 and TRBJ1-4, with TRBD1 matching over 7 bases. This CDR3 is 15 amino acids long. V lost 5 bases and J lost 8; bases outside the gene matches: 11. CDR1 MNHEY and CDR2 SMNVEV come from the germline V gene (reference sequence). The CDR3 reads CASSPSGGGREKLFF. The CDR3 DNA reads TGTGCCAGCAGTCCCTCGGGAGGGGGCCGGGAAAAACTGTTTTTT.

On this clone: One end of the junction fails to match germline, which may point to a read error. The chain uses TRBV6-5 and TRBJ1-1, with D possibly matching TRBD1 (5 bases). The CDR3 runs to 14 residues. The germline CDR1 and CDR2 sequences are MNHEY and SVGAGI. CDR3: CASSYGAEKTGQQF. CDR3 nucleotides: TGTGCCAGCAGTTACGGGGCAGAGAAGACGGGCCAACAATTT.

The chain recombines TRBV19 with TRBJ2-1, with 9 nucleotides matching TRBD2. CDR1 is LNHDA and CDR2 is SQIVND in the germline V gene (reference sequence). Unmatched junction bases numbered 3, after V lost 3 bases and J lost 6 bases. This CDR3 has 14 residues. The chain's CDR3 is CASSILAGPNEQFF. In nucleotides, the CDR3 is TGTGCCAGTAGTATTCTAGCGGGACCCAATGAGCAGTTCTTC.

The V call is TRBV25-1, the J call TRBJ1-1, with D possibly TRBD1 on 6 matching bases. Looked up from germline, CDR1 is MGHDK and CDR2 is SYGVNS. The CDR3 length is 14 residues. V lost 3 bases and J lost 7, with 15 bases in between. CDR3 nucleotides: TGTGCCAGCAGTGACCCCGACAGGTGGAATGAAGCTTTCTTT. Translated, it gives CASSDPDRWNEAFF.

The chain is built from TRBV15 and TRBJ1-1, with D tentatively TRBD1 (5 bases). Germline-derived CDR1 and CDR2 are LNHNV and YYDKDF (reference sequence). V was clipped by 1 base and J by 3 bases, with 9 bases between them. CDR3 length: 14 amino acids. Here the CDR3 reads CATSRVRGYTEAFF. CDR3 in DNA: TGTGCCACCAGCAGAGTTAGGGGATACACTGAAGCTTTCTTT.

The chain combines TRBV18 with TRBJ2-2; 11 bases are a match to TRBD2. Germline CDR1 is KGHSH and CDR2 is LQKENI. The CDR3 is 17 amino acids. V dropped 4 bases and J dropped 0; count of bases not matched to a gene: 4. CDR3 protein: CASSRGTSGSNTGELFF. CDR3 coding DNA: TGTGCCAGCTCACGGGGGACTAGCGGCTCGAACACCGGGGAGCTGTTTTTT.

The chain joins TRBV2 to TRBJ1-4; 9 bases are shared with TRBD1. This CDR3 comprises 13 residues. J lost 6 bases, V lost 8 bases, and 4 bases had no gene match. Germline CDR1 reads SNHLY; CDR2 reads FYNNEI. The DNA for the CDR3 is TGTGCCAGCCGACGGGACAGGGATGAAAAACTGTTTTTT. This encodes CASRRDRDEKLFF.

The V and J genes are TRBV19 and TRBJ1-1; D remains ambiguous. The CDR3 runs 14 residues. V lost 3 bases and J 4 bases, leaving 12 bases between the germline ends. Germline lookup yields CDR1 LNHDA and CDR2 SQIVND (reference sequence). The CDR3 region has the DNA TGTGCCAGTAGTATCTTTGGGCTTGGCACTGAAGCTTTCTTT. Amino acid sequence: CASSIFGLGTEAFF.

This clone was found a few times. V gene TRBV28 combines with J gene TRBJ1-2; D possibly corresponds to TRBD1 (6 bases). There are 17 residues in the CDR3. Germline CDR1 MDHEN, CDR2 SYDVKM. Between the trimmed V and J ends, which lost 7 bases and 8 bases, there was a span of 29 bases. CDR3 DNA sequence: TGTGCCAGCACTCCCTTAAGGGGGGGCAGATCTTTTGGGGGCTACACCTTC. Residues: CASTPLRGGRSFGGYTF.

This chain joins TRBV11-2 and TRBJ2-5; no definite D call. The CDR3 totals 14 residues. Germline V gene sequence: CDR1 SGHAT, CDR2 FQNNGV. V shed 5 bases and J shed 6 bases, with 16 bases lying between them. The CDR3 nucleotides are TGTGCCAGCAGCGGGCAGATTCCCCTGCAGACCCAGTACTTC. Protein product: CASSGQIPLQTQYF. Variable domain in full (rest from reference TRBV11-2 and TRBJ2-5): EAGVAQSPRYKIIEKRQSVAFWCNPISGHATLYWYQQILGQGPKLLIQFQNNGVVDDSQLPKDRFSAERLKGVDSTLKIQPAKLEDSAVYLCASSGQIPLQTQYFGPGTRLLVL.